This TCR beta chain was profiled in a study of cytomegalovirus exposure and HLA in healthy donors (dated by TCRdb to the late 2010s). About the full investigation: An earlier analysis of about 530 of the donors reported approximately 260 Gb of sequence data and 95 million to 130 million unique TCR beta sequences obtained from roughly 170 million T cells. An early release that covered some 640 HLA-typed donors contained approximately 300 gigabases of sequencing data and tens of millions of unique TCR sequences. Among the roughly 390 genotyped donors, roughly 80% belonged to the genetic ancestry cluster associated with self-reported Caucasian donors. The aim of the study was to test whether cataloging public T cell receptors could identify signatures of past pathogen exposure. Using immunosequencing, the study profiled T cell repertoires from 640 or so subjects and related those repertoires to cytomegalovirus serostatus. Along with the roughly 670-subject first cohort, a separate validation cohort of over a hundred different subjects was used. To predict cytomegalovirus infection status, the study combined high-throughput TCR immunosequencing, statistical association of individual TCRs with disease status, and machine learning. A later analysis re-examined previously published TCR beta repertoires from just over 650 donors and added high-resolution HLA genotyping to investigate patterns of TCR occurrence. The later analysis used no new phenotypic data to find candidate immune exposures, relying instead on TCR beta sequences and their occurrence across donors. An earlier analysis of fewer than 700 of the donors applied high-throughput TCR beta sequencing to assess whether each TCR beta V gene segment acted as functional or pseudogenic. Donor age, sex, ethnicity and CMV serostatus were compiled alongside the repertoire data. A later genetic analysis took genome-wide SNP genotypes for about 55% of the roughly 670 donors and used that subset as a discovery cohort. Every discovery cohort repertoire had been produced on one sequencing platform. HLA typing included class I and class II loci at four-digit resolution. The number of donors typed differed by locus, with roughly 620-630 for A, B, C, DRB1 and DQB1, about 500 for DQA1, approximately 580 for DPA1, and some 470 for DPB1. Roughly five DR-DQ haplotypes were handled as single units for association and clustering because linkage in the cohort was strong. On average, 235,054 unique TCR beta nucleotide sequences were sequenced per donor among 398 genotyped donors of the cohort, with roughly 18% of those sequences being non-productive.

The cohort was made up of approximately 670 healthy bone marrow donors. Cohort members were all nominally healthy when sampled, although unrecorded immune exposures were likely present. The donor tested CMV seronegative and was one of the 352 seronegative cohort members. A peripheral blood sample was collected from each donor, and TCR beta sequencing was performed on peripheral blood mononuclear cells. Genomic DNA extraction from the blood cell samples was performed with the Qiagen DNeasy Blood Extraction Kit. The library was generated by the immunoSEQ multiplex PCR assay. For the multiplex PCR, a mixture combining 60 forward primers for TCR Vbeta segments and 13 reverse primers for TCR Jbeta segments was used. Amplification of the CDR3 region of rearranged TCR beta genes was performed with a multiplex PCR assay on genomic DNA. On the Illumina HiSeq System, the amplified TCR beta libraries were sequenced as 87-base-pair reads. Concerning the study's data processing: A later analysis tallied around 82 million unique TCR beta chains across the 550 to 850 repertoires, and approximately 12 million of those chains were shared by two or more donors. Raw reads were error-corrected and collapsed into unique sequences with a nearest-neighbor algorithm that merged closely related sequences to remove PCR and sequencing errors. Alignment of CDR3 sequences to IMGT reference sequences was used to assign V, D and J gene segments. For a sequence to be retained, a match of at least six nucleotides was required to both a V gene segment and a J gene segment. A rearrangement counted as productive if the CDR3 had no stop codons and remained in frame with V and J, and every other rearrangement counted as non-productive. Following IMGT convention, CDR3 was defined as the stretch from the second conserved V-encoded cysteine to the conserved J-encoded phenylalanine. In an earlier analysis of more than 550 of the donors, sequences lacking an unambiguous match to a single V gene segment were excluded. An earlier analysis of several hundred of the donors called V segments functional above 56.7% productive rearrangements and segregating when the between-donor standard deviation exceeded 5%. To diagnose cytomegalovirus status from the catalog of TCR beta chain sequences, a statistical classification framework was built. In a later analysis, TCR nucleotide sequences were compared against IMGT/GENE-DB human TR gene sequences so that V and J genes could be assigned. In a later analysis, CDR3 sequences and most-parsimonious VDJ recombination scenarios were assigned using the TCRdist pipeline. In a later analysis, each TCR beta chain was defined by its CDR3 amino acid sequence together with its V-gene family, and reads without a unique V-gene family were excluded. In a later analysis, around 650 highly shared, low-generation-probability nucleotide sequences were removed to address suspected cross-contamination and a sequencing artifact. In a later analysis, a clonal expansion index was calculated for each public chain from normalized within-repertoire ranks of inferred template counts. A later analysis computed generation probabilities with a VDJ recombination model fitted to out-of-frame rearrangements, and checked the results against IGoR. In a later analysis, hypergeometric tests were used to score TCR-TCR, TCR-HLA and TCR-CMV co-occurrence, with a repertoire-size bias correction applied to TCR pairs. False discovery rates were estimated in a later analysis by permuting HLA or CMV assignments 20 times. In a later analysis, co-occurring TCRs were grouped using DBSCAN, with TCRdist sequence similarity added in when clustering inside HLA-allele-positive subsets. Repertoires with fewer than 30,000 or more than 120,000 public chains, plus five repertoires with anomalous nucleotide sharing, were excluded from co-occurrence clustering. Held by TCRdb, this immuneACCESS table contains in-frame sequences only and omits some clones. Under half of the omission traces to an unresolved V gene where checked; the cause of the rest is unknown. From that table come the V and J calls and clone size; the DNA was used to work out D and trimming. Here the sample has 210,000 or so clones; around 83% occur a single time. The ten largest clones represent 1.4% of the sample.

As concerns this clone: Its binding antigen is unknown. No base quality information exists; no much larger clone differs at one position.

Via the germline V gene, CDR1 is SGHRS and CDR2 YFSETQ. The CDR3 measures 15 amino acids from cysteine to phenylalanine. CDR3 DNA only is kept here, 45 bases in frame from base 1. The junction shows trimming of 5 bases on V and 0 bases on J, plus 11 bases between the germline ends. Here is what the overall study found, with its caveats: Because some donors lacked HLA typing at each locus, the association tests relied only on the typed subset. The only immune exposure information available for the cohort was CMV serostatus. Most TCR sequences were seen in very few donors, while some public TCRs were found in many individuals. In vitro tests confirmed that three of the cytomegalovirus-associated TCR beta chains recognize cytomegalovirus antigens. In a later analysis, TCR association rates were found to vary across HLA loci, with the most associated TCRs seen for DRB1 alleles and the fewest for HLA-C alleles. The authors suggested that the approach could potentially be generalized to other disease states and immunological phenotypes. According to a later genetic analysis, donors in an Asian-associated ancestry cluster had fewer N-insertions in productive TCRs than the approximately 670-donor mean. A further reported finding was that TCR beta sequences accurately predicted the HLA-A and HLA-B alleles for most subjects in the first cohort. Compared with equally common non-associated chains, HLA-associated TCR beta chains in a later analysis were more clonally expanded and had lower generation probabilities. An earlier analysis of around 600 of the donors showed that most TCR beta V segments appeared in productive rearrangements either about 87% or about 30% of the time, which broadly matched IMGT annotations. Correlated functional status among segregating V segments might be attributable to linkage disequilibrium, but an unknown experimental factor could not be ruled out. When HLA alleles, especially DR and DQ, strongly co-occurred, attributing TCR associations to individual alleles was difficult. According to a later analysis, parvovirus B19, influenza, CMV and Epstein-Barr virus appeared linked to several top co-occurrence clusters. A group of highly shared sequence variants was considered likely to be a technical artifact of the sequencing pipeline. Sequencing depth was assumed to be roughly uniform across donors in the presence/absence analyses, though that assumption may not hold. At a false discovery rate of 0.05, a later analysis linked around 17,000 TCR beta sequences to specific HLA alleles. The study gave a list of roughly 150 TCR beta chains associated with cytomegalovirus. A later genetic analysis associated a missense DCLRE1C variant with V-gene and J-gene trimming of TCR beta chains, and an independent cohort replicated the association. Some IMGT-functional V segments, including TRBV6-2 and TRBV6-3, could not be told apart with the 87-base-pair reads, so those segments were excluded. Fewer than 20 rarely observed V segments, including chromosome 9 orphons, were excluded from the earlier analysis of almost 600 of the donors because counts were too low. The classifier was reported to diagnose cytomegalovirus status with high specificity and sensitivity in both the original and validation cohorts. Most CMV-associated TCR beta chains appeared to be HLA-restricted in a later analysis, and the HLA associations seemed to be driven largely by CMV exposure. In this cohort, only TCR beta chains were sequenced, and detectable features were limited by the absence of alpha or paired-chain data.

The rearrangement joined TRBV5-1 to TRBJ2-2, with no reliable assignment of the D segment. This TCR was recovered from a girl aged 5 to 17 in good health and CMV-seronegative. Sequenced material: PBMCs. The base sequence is TGCGCCAGCAGATACTCTACGCCGAACACCGGGGAGCTGTTTTTT. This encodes CASRYSTPNTGELFF.